These 26 T cell receptor beta chains were sequenced from one sample in a study of glioma-infiltrating T cells after dendritic cell vaccination. Sequencing used immunoSEQ multiplex PCR; TCRdb keeps in-frame clones, though not all of them. The sample has around 58,000 clones, 82% seen once. Sequenced here: blood, sampled before dendritic cell vaccination. The receptors come from a human donor with glioblastoma.

The gene calls are TRBV11-1 and TRBJ2-1; 8 bases line up with TRBD2. The CDR3 contains 14 residues. Germline V gene sequence: CDR1 SGHAT, CDR2 FQDESV (reference sequence). After removal of 2 bases from V and 10 bases from J, the junction contained 7 bases not matched to a gene. The CDR3 bases are TGTGCCAGCAGCTTATCCCCTCAGCGGGGGGAGCAGTTCTTC. Its translation: CASSLSPQRGEQFF.

The V and J genes are TRBV19 and TRBJ1-5; D call uncertain. Per the germline V gene, CDR1 is LNHDA and CDR2 is SQIVND (reference sequence). Trimming left V 1 base short and J 2 bases short, with 9 bases between. The CDR3 covers 15 residues. The CDR3 DNA is TGTGCCAGTAGTATAGCAGGCTGGGGCAATCAGCCCCAGCATTTT. This encodes CASSIAGWGNQPQHF.

This clone is medium-sized by share. The gene calls are TRBV5-6 and TRBJ1-2; D gene ambiguous. V was shortened by 5 bases and J by 4 bases, with 15 bases between the two germline ends. CDR3 length equals 14 residues. In germline, CDR1 is SGHDT, CDR2 YYEEEE. CDR3 protein: CASSKRRLSYGYTF. CDR3 coding DNA: TGTGCCAGCAGTAAAAGGAGACTGAGCTATGGCTACACCTTC. The variable domain in full, with the rest retrieved from reference TRBV5-6 and TRBJ1-2, is DAGVTQSPTHLIKTRGQQVTLRCSPKSGHDTVSWYQQALGQGPQFIFQYYEEEERQRGNFPDRFSGHQFPNYSSELNVNALLLGDSALYLCASSKRRLSYGYTFGSGTRLTVV.

This clone is medium-sized (0.01 to 0.1%). The chain recombines TRBV29-1 with TRBJ2-7; weak D call: TRBD2 (5 bases). The CDR3 has 11 amino acids. CDR1 and CDR2 (germline): SQVTM, ANQGSEA. Trimming left V 1 base short and J 4 bases short, with 5 bases between. CDR3 coding DNA: TGCAGCGTTGAAGGCGGGTACGAGCAGTACTTC. Translation: CSVEGGYEQYF.

The chain employs TRBV5-1 and TRBJ2-7; 9 nucleotides line up with TRBD2. The V and J ends lost 0 bases and 5 bases, in that order; junction bases with no gene match: 3. The length of the CDR3 is 14 residues. The germline V gene has CDR1 SGHRS and CDR2 YFSETQ. CDR3 sequence (DNA): TGCGCCAGCAGCTTGGTTAGCGGGAGAGACGAGCAGTACTTC. As protein: CASSLVSGRDEQYF.

V and J are TRBV4-3 and TRBJ1-6; a possible D gene is TRBD1 (5 bases). The CDR3 extends over 14 amino acids. Germline V gene data show CDR1 as LGHNA and CDR2 as YSLEER. V lost 4 bases, J lost 9 bases, and 13 bases lay in between. CDR3 DNA sequence: TGCGCCAGCAGCCCTACAGAAAGGGGTTCACCCCTCCACTTT. Its protein is CASSPTERGSPLHF.

The chain recombines TRBV11-2 with TRBJ2-1; 13 bases match TRBD2. CDR1 and CDR2 from the germline V gene are SGHAT and FQNNGV. This CDR3 has 16 residues. J gave up 13 bases and V 5 bases, and 14 bases lay outside the gene matches. For the CDR3, the DNA is TGTGCCAGCAGCCCGGGCGGACTAGCGGGGGCCGGGTTTCAGTTCTTC. Translated, it gives CASSPGGLAGAGFQFF. Drawing the rest from reference TRBV11-2 and TRBJ2-1, the complete variable domain is EAGVAQSPRYKIIEKRQSVAFWCNPISGHATLYWYQQILGQGPKLLIQFQNNGVVDDSQLPKDRFSAERLKGVDSTLKIQPAKLEDSAVYLCASSPGGLAGAGFQFFGPGTRLTVL.

V gene TRBV15 combines with J gene TRBJ2-5; D is unclear. This CDR3 contains 14 residues. The V end lost 1 base, the J end lost 7 bases, and 13 bases lay between the germline ends. Germline V gene lookup returns CDR1 LNHNV and CDR2 YYDKDF (reference sequence). The DNA of the CDR3 is TGTGCCACCAGCAGAGGGCAGGTGCCAGGGACCCAGTACTTC. Translation gives CATSRGQVPGTQYF.

The chain employs TRBV19 and TRBJ2-2; perhaps TRBD1 as D (6 bases). The CDR3 sequence is 15 residues long. Germline V gene sequence: CDR1 LNHDA, CDR2 SQIVND (reference sequence). V was cut by 10 bases and J by 3 bases, with 18 bases left in between. The CDR3 reads CATTNQYRDTGELFF. DNA of the CDR3: TGTGCCACTACCAACCAATACAGGGACACCGGGGAGCTGTTTTTT.

The V call is TRBV5-1, the J call TRBJ2-1; 9 nucleotides align to TRBD1. CDR3 length: 17 residues. Germline V lookup: CDR1 SGHRS, CDR2 YFSETQ. The V and J ends lost 4 bases and 0 bases, in that order; junction bases with no gene match: 8. CDR3 sequence reads: CASSKSGTGYSYNEQFF. In DNA, the CDR3 is TGCGCCAGCAGCAAATCCGGGACAGGGTACTCCTACAATGAGCAGTTCTTC.

This sequence joins TRBV7-2 and TRBJ2-3; 11 nucleotides line up with TRBD2. In germline, CDR1 is SGHTA, CDR2 FQGNSA. Unmatched junction bases numbered 6, after V lost 5 bases and J lost 5 bases. CDR3 length equals 15 residues. The CDR3 sequence: CASSLTSGGGDTQYF. The CDR3 DNA follows: TGTGCCAGCAGCCTCACTAGCGGGGGAGGAGATACGCAGTATTTT.

The J gene is TRBJ2-5, the V gene TRBV25-1, with D perhaps matching TRBD1 (6 bases). Trimming left V 1 base short and J 10 bases short, with 16 bases between. Germline V CDR1 and CDR2: MGHDK, SYGVNS. The CDR3 has 14 residues. CDR3 bases: TGTGCCAGCAGTGAATCCAAGGTGGGGGCGGGCCAGTACTTC. This sequence encodes CASSESKVGAGQYF. Based on the CDR3 plus reference TRBV25-1 and TRBJ2-5, the full variable domain is EADIYQTPRYLVIGTGKKITLECSQTMGHDKMYWYQQDPGMELHLIHYSYGVNSTEKGDLSSESTVSRIRTEHFPLTLESARPSHTSQYLCASSESKVGAGQYFGPGTRLLVL.

J is TRBJ2-1 and V is TRBV19; 8 bases are shared with TRBD1. The CDR3 consists of 15 residues. J was trimmed by 0 bases and V by 7 bases; bases with no gene match: 5. Germline V gives CDR1 LNHDA, CDR2 SQIVND (reference sequence). The CDR3 bases are TGTGCCAGTACTGAGGACAGGGACTCCTACAATGAGCAGTTCTTC. Translation: CASTEDRDSYNEQFF.

The chain links TRBV19 to TRBJ1-5; possible D gene TRBD1, 5 bases. Germline V gene sequence: CDR1 LNHDA, CDR2 SQIVND (reference sequence). Between the trimmed V and J ends, which lost 10 bases and 9 bases, there was a span of 28 bases. The CDR3 consists of 16 residues. The CDR3 nucleotides read TGTGCCACGAGTCCTCCAAGGCGGGGACTCCCGAGGCCCCAGCATTTT. Protein sequence: CATSPPRRGLPRPQHF.

V and J are TRBV9 and TRBJ2-3; a possible D gene is TRBD1 (5 bases). The V gene lost 1 base and the J gene lost 0 bases, with 9 bases spanning the gap. CDR1 is SGDLS, CDR2 YYNGEE, per germline. This CDR3 has 15 residues. The CDR3 region is CASSVTGWSTDTQYF. The CDR3 DNA follows: TGTGCCAGCAGCGTAACAGGATGGAGCACAGATACGCAGTATTTT.

V and J are TRBV6-5 and TRBJ1-2, with D perhaps TRBD1 (5 bases). V lost 10 bases to trimming and J lost 6 bases, with 15 bases between them. Germline V gene lookup returns CDR1 MNHEY and CDR2 SVGAGI. The CDR3 is 12 amino acids. The CDR3 nucleotides are TGTGCCACCGCGGAGGGGTTCCATGGCTACACCTTC. This sequence encodes CATAEGFHGYTF.

V is TRBV7-8 and J is TRBJ2-2; D is uncertain. Trimming shortened V by 2 bases and J by 8 bases, and 3 bases separated the two germline ends. Germline CDR1 and CDR2: SGHVS and FQNEAQ. The CDR3 length is 11 residues. The CDR3 region has the DNA TGTGCCAGCAGCTTATCGGGGGAGCTGTTTTTT. Translated, it gives CASSLSGELFF.

This chain connects TRBV7-2 to TRBJ2-1; 8 positions agree with TRBD2. The CDR3 consists of 17 residues. The germline V gene has CDR1 SGHTA and CDR2 FQGNSA. J lost 3 bases, V lost 9 bases, and 16 bases had no gene match. CDR3 coding DNA: TGTGCCAGACCCTCGGGGAGCAGCGGGGGCCACTACAATGAGCAGTTCTTC. It codes for CARPSGSSGGHYNEQFF.

The gene calls are TRBV30 and TRBJ1-2; 8 bases line up with TRBD1. Germline V lookup: CDR1 GTSNPN, CDR2 SVGIG (reference sequence). The CDR3 extends over 16 amino acids. Trimming took 1 base from V and 7 from J; bases not matched to a gene: 14. CDR3 DNA sequence: TGTGCCTGGAGTGAAAGACTCACCGGGACAGGATTTGGCTACACCTTC. This gives the protein CAWSERLTGTGFGYTF.

The chain carries TRBV21-1 and TRBJ1-6. TRBV21-1 is a listed pseudogene. This CDR3 contains 15 residues. The CDR3 DNA reads TGTGCCAGCAGCAAAGTGAGGACCTATAATTCACCCCTCCACTTT. Translated: CASSKVRTYNSPLHF.

CDR3 protein: CASSFPRLASNEQFF. As DNA, the CDR3 is TGTGCCAGCAGCTTCCCGAGACTAGCATCGAATGAGCAGTTCTTC. The chain couples TRBV5-6 to TRBJ2-1; 7 nucleotides align to TRBD2. The trim removed 2 bases at V and 7 bases at J, leaving 9 bases unmatched. This CDR3 is built from 15 residues. Germline V gives CDR1 SGHDT, CDR2 YYEEEE. Full variable domain (missing parts from reference TRBV5-6 and TRBJ2-1): DAGVTQSPTHLIKTRGQQVTLRCSPKSGHDTVSWYQQALGQGPQFIFQYYEEEERQRGNFPDRFSGHQFPNYSSELNVNALLLGDSALYLCASSFPRLASNEQFFGPGTRLTVL.

The J gene is TRBJ1-1, the V gene TRBV5-4; D may be TRBD1 (5 bases). From germline, CDR1 is SGHNT and CDR2 YYREEE (reference sequence). The CDR3 is 13 residues long. V was trimmed by 3 bases and J by 6 bases, leaving 12 bases between them. The CDR3 DNA follows: TGTGCCAGCAGCTCATGGAGGGGCTCTGAAGCTTTCTTT. Protein product: CASSSWRGSEAFF.

This clone was detected only a few times. The chain combines TRBV9 with TRBJ1-6; unclear D gene. The CDR3 consists of 12 residues. Germline CDR1 and CDR2: SGDLS and YYNGEE. Deletions cut 7 bases from V and 6 bases from J, with 8 bases between. CDR3 in amino acids: CASSVSNSPLHF. The CDR3 region has the DNA TGTGCCAGCTCCGTGAGTAATTCACCCCTCCACTTT.

This clone was seen just once. This sequence joins TRBV30 and TRBJ2-1, with 7 positions matching TRBD2. The CDR3 is 16 amino acids. V shed 4 bases and J 4 bases; nucleotides not matched to a gene: 13. Germline loops: CDR1 GTSNPN, CDR2 SVGIG (reference sequence). The CDR3 DNA reads TGTGCCTGGACCCCTGGTGGGGCTAGCGGATACAATGAGCAGTTCTTC. This sequence encodes CAWTPGGASGYNEQFF.

The rearrangement uses TRBV4-1 and TRBJ2-1, with 16 bases fitting TRBD2. CDR1 MGHRA and CDR2 YSYEKL come from the germline V gene. The CDR3 runs 21 residues. V shed 1 base, J shed 0 bases, and the junction held 9 bases outside the gene matches. CDR3 loop: CASSQGLGLAGGPGSYNEQFF. Here the CDR3 DNA reads TGCGCCAGCAGCCAAGGTTTGGGACTAGCGGGGGGGCCCGGCTCCTACAATGAGCAGTTCTTC.

This chain uses TRBV15 with TRBJ1-2; the match to TRBD1 covers 7 bases. The V gene end was trimmed by 3 bases and the J gene end by 2 bases; junction bases not matched to a gene: 3. The CDR3 consists of 14 residues. Germline lookup yields CDR1 LNHNV and CDR2 YYDKDF (reference sequence). CDR3: CATSRGTANYGYTF. The CDR3 DNA follows: TGTGCCACCAGCAGGGGGACAGCCAACTATGGCTACACCTTC.